These T cell receptor beta chains were read from a single sample in a study of T cells after somatic rescue of genetic block. Clones were sequenced by immunoSEQ multiplex PCR, and TCRdb holds only the in-frame ones, with some missing. The sample lists 67,000 or so clones; just over 90% were seen once. Sequencing was performed on peripheral blood mononuclear cells (PBMCs). The source is a young man. Both conserved end residues are trimmed from each CDR3. Each record gives: J gene, V gene, CDR3 protein.

j_call: TRBJ2-1; v_call: TRBV9; cdr3_aa: ASSGLNNEQF
j_call: TRBJ2-1; v_call: TRBV13; cdr3_aa: ASSPSPSSYNEQF
j_call: TRBJ2-5; v_call: TRBV2; cdr3_aa: ASSEFETQY
j_call: TRBJ2-7; v_call: TRBV6-5; cdr3_aa: ASSYSSFGRREQY
j_call: TRBJ1-6; v_call: TRBV9; cdr3_aa: ASSVDGQVGYSPLH
j_call: TRBJ2-3; v_call: TRBV2; cdr3_aa: ASMGTATQY
j_call: TRBJ1-1; v_call: TRBV19; cdr3_aa: ASSIFLGEEAF
j_call: TRBJ2-7; v_call: TRBV6-6; cdr3_aa: ASSFLSQGEQY
j_call: TRBJ2-3; v_call: TRBV4-1; cdr3_aa: ASSQFQGGRGGTDTQY
j_call: TRBJ2-3; v_call: TRBV2; cdr3_aa: ASSERDRGWTDTQY
j_call: TRBJ2-3; v_call: TRBV18; cdr3_aa: ASSPRGQISTDTQY
j_call: TRBJ2-1; v_call: TRBV23-1; cdr3_aa: ASSLRRQGYNEQF
j_call: TRBJ2-5; v_call: TRBV10-3; cdr3_aa: AISETAQETQY
j_call: TRBJ2-1; v_call: TRBV4-1; cdr3_aa: ASSHVDLGLSYNEQF
j_call: TRBJ1-1; v_call: TRBV5-1; cdr3_aa: ASSRGENTEAF
j_call: TRBJ2-7; v_call: TRBV25-1; cdr3_aa: ASRDSYEQY
j_call: TRBJ2-3; v_call: TRBV19; cdr3_aa: ASSMGASTDTQY
j_call: TRBJ2-1; v_call: TRBV6-4; cdr3_aa: ASSDGVSSNEQF
j_call: TRBJ1-2; v_call: TRBV28; cdr3_aa: ATQTSGSYGYT
j_call: TRBJ1-2; v_call: TRBV7-9; cdr3_aa: ASSSDAFRYGYT
j_call: TRBJ1-5; v_call: TRBV11-3; cdr3_aa: ASSPTTGSQPQH
j_call: TRBJ2-7; v_call: TRBV28; cdr3_aa: ASSHPGTGGHEQY
j_call: TRBJ1-1; v_call: TRBV27; cdr3_aa: ASSLSDRAEAF
j_call: TRBJ2-5; v_call: TRBV5-4; cdr3_aa: ASSLEGAETQY
j_call: TRBJ2-7; v_call: TRBV27; cdr3_aa: ASSLQEGVSEQY
j_call: TRBJ1-2; v_call: TRBV6-5; cdr3_aa: ASSSGRDGYT
j_call: TRBJ2-5; v_call: TRBV5-1; cdr3_aa: ASSDDRVPETQY
j_call: TRBJ2-1; v_call: TRBV5-4; cdr3_aa: ASRDGPSSYNEQF
j_call: TRBJ2-7; v_call: TRBV5-1; cdr3_aa: ASSQLGGSNSYEQY
j_call: TRBJ1-2; v_call: TRBV19; cdr3_aa: ASSLVLVPNRNYGYT
j_call: TRBJ1-1; v_call: TRBV5-1; cdr3_aa: ASSLAGSGNTEAF
j_call: TRBJ1-5; v_call: TRBV6-6; cdr3_aa: ASGTNQPQH
j_call: TRBJ1-3; v_call: TRBV13; cdr3_aa: ASSLGGAGNTIY
j_call: TRBJ2-5; v_call: TRBV11-2; cdr3_aa: ASSLVRQQETQY
j_call: TRBJ2-2; v_call: TRBV27; cdr3_aa: ASSLYSGTGELF
j_call: TRBJ2-1; v_call: TRBV4-3; cdr3_aa: ASSQGPSSYNEQF
j_call: TRBJ2-1; v_call: TRBV5-1; cdr3_aa: ASSSLNEQF
j_call: TRBJ2-5; v_call: TRBV6-5; cdr3_aa: ASSKYVRQETQY
j_call: TRBJ1-1; v_call: TRBV14; cdr3_aa: ASSPGTGGRTEAF
j_call: TRBJ1-5; v_call: TRBV7-9; cdr3_aa: ASSLGPGQPQH
j_call: TRBJ1-2; v_call: TRBV5-1; cdr3_aa: ASRRDREFYGYT
j_call: TRBJ2-2; v_call: TRBV6-1; cdr3_aa: ASLRDRVNTGELF
j_call: TRBJ1-2; v_call: TRBV6-1; cdr3_aa: ASSASRGRGRSPYGYT
j_call: TRBJ1-3; v_call: TRBV5-4; cdr3_aa: ASSLSAGNTIY
j_call: TRBJ1-4; v_call: TRBV7-9; cdr3_aa: ASRPGGRAANEKLF
j_call: TRBJ2-7; v_call: TRBV4-1; cdr3_aa: ASSQDPTGAYEQY
j_call: TRBJ2-5; v_call: TRBV4-1; cdr3_aa: ASSQGPPQETQY
j_call: TRBJ2-7; v_call: TRBV5-1; cdr3_aa: ASSIAGTYEQY
j_call: TRBJ1-1; v_call: TRBV7-2; cdr3_aa: ASTDPWGTTMNTEAF
j_call: TRBJ1-5; v_call: TRBV13; cdr3_aa: ASSSGGGNQPQH
j_call: TRBJ2-5; v_call: TRBV5-1; cdr3_aa: ASSSGLAGVQETQY
j_call: TRBJ1-1; v_call: TRBV5-4; cdr3_aa: ASSLGMIGTEAF
j_call: TRBJ2-5; v_call: TRBV5-5; cdr3_aa: ASSLEGAAETQY